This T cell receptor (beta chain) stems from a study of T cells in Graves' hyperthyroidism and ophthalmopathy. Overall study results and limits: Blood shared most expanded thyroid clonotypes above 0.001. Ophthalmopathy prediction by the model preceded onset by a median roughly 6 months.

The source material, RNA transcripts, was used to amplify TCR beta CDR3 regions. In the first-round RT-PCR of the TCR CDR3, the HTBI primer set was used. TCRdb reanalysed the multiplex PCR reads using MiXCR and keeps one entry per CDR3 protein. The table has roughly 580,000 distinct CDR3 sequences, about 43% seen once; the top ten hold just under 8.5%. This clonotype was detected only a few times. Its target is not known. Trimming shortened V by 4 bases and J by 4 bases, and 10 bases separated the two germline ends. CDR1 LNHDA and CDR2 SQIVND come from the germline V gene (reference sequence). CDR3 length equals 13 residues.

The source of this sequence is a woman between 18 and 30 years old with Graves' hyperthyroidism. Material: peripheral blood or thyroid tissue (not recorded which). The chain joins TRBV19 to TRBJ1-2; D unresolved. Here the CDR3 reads CASSKDTLYGYTF. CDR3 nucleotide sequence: TGTGCCAGTAGTAAAGACACGCTCTATGGCTACACCTTC. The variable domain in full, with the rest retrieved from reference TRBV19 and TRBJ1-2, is DGGITQSPKYLFRKEGQNVTLSCEQNLNHDAMYWYRQDPGQGLRLIYYSQIVNDFQKGDIAEGYSVSREKKESFPLTVTSAQKNPTAFYLCASSKDTLYGYTFGSGTRLTVV.